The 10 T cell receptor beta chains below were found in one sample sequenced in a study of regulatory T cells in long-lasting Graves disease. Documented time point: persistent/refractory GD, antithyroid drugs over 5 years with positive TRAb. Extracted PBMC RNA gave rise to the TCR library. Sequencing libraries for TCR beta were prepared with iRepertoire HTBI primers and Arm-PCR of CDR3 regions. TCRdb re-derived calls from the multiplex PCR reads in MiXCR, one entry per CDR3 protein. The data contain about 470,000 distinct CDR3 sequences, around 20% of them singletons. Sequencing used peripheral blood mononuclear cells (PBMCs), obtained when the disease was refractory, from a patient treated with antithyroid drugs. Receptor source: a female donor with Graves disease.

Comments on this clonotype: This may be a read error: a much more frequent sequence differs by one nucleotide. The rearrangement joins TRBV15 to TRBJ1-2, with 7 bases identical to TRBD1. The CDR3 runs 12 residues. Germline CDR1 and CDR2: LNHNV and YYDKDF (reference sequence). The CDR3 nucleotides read TGTGCCATCAGCCGGGACAGCTATGGCTACACCTTC. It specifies CAISRDSYGYTF. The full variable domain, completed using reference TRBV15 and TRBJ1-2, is DAMVIQNPRYQVTQFGKPVTLSCSQTLNHNVMYWYQQKSSQAPKLLFHYYDKDFNNEADTPDNFQSRRPNTSFCFLDIRSPGLGDTAMYLCAISRDSYGYTFGSGTRLTVV.

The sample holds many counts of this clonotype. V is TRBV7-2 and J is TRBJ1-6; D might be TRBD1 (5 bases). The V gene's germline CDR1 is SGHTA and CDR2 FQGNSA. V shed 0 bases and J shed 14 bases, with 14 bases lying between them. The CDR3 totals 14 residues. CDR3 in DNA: TGTGCCAGCAGCTTAGCGAACAGCTGGGGGACCCTCCACTTT. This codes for CASSLANSWGTLHF.

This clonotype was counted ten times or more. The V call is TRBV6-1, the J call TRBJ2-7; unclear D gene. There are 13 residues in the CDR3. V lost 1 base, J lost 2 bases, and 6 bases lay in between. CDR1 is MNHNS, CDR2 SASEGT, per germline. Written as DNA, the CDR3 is TGTGCCAGCAGTGAAGAGGCCCCCTACGAGCAGTACTTC. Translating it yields CASSEEAPYEQYF.

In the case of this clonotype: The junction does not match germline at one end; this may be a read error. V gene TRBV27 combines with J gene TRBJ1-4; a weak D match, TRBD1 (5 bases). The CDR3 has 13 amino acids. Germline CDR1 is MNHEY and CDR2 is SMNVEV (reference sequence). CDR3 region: CASSLRVGANKLF. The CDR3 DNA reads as TGTGCCAGCAGTTTACGAGTCGGGGCCAACAAGCTTTTT.

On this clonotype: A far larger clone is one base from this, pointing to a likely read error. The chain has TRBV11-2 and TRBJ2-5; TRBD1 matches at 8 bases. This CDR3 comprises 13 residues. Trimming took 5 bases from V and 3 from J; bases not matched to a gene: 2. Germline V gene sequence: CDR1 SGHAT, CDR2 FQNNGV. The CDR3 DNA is TGTGCCAGCAGCGAGACAGGGGAAGAGACCCAGTACTTC. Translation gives CASSETGEETQYF.

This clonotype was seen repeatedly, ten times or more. CDR3 nucleotide sequence: TGTGCCAGCAGTTTCACGTACTCCTACGAGCAGTACTTC. Its protein is CASSFTYSYEQYF. The genes are TRBV11-2 and TRBJ2-7; no definite D call. Trimming left V 6 bases short and J 0 bases short, with 9 bases between. The length of the CDR3 is 13 residues. The germline V gene encodes CDR1 SGHAT and CDR2 FQNNGV.

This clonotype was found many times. The CDR3 spells CASSFRSRHQLRDTANYGYTF. DNA for the CDR3: TGTGCCAGCAGTTTTAGATCCCGACACCAACTCCGGGACACGGCGAACTATGGCTACACCTTC. V is TRBV28 and J is TRBJ1-2, with a tentative D call TRBD1 (6 bases). Germline V gene lookup returns CDR1 MDHEN and CDR2 SYDVKM. V gave up 3 bases and J gave up 2 bases, with 31 bases separating them. There are 21 residues in the CDR3.

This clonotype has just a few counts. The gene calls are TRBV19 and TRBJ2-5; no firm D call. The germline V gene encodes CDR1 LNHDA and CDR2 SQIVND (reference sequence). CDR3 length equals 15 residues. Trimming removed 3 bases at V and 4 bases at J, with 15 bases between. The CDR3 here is CASSMLKDPRETQYF. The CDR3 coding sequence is TGTGCCAGTAGTATGCTCAAGGACCCAAGAGAGACCCAGTACTTC.

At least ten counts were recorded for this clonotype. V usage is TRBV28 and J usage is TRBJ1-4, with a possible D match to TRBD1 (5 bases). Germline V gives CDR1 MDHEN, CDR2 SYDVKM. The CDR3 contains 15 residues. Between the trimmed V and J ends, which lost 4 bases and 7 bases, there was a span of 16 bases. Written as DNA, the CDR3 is TGTGCCAGCAGTTCCCCGGGCCGGGGCGTTGAAAAACTGTTTTTT. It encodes CASSSPGRGVEKLFF.

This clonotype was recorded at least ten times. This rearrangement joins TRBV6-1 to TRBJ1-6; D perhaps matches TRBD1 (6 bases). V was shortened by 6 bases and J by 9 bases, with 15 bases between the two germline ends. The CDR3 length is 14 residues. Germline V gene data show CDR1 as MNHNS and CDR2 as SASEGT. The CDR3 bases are TGTGCCAGCAGGCAAACAGGGATTTTTTCACCCCTCCACTTT. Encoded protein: CASRQTGIFSPLHF.